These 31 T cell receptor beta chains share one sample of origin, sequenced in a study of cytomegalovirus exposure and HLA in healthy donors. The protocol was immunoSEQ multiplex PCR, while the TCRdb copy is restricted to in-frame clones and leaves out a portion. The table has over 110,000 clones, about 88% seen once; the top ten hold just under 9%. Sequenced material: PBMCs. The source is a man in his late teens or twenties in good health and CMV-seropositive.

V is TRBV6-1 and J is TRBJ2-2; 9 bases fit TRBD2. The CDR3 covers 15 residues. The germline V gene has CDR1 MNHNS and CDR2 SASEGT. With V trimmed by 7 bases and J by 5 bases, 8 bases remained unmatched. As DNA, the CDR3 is TGTGCCAGCACCCGAGGCGCGGGAGGGACCGGGGAGCTGTTTTTT. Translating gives CASTRGAGGTGELFF.

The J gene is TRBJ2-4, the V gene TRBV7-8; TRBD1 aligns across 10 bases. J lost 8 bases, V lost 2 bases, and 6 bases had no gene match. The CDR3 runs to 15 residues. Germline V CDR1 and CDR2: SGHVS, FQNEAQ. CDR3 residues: CASSLTGTGVDIQYF. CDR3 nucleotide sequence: TGTGCCAGCAGCTTAACCGGGACAGGGGTTGACATTCAGTACTTC.

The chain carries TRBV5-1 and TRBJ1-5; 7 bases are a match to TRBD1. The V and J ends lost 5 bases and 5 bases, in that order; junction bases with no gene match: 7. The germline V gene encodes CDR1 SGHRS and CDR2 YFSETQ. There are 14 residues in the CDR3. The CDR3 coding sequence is TGCGCCAGCAGTTGGGACAGCGGAGATCAGCCCCAGCATTTT. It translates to CASSWDSGDQPQHF.

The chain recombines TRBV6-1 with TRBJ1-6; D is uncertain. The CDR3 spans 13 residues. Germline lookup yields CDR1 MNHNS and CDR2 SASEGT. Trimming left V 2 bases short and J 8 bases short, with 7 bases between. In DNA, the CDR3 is TGTGCCAGCAGTGAACAGGAGGATTCACCCCTCCACTTT. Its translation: CASSEQEDSPLHF.

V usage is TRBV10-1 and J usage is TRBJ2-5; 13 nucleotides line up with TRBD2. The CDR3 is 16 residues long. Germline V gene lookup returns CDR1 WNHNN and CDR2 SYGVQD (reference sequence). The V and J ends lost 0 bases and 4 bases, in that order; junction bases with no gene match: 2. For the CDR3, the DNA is TGCGCCAGCAGTGAGTCCCGGACTAGCGGGAGAGAGACCCAGTACTTC. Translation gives CASSESRTSGRETQYF.

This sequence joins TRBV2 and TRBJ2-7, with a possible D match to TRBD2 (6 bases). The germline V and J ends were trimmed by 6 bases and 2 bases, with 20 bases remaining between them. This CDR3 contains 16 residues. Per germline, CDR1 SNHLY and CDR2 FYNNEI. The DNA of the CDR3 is TGTGCCAGCAGACGAACCCGGGGGAGCGGAACCTACGAGCAGTACTTC. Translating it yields CASRRTRGSGTYEQYF.

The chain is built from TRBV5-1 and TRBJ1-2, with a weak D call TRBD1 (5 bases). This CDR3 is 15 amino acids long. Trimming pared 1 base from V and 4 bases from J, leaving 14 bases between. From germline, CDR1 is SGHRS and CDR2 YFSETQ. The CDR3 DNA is TGCGCCAGCAGCTTGTCAGGGACCGGGGGCTATGGCTACACCTTC. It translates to CASSLSGTGGYGYTF.

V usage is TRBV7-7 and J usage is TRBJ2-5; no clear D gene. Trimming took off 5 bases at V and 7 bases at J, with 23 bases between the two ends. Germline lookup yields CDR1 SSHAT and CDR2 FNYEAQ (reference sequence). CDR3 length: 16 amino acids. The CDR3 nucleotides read TGTGCCAGCAGCCACAAGGCGGTGCTTTCGTCGGGGACCCAGTACTTC. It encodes CASSHKAVLSSGTQYF.

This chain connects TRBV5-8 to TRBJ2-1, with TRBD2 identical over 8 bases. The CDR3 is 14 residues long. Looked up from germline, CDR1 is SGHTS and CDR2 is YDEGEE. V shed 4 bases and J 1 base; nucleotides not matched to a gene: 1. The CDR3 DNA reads TGTGCCAGCAGCCGACTAGCGTCCTACAATGAGCAGTTCTTC. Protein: CASSRLASYNEQFF. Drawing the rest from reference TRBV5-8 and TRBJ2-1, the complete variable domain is EAGVTQSPTHLIKTRGQQATLRCSPISGHTSVYWYQQALGLGLQFLLWYDEGEERNRGNFPPRFSGRQFPNYSSELNVNALELEDSALYLCASSRLASYNEQFFGPGTRLTVL.

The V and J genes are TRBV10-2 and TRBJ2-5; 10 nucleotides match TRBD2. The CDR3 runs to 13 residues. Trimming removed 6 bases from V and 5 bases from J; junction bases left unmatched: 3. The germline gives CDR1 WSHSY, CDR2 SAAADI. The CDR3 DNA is TGCGCCAGCAGACAAGCGGGGGGGGAGACCCAGTACTTC. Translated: CASRQAGGETQYF.

This CDR3 reads CARTPRGGIAGVEQYF. CDR3 in DNA: TGTGCCAGAACTCCCCGGGGGGGAATAGCGGGAGTAGAGCAGTACTTC. The chain links TRBV5-3 to TRBJ2-7; TRBD2 matches 9 bases. TRBV5-3 is annotated as an ORF whose role is uncertain. V gave up 6 bases and J gave up 7 bases; unmatched junction bases: 17. The CDR3 totals 16 residues.

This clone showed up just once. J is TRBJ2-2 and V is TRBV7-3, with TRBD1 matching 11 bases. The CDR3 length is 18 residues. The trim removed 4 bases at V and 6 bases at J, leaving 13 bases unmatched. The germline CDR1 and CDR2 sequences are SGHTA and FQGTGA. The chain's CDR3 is CASSYRTGGGQDAGELFF. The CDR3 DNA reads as TGTGCCAGCAGCTACCGGACAGGGGGCGGGCAAGACGCCGGGGAGCTGTTTTTT.

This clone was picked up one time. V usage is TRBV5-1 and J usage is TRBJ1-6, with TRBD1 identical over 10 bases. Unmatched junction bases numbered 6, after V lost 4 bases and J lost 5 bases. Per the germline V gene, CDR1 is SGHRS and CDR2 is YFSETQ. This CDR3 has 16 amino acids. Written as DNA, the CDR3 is TGCGCCAGCAGCAGTTGGACAGGGGGGGATAATTCACCCCTCCACTTT. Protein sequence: CASSSWTGGDNSPLHF.

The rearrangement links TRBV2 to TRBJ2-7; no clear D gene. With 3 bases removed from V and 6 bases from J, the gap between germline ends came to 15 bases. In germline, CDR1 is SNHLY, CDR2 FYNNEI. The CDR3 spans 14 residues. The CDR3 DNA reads TGTGCCAGCAGTGAGGGCCTAAGATTGTGCGAGCAGTACTTC. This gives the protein CASSEGLRLCEQYF.

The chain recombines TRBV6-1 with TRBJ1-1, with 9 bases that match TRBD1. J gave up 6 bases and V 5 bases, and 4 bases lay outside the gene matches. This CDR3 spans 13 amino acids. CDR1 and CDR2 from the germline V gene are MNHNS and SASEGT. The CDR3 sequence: CASSIDRGAEAFF. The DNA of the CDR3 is TGTGCCAGCAGTATTGACAGGGGGGCTGAAGCTTTCTTT.

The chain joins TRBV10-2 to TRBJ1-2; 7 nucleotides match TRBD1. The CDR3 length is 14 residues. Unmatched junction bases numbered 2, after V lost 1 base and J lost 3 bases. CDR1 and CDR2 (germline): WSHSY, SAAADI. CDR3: CASSELGGDYGYTF. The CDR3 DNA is TGCGCCAGCAGTGAGTTAGGGGGCGACTATGGCTACACCTTC.

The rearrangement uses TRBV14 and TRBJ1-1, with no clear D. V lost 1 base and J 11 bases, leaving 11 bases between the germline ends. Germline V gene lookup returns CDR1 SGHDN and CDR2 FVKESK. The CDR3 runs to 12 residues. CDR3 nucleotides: TGTGCCAGCAGCCAAGGATGGGTGGAGGCTTTCTTT. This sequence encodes CASSQGWVEAFF.

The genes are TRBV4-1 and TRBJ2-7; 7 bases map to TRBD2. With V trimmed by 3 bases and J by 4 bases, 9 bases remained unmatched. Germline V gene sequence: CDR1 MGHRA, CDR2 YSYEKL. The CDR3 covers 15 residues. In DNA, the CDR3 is TGCGCCAGCAGCCATCGGGGCGGGAGCGTATACGAGCAGTACTTC. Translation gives CASSHRGGSVYEQYF.

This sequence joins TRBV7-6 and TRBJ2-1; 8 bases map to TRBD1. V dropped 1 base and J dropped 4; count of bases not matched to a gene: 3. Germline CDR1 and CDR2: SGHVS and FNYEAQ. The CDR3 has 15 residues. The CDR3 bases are TGTGCCAGCAGCTTAGGGACAGGGCGGTACAATGAGCAGTTCTTC. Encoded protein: CASSLGTGRYNEQFF.

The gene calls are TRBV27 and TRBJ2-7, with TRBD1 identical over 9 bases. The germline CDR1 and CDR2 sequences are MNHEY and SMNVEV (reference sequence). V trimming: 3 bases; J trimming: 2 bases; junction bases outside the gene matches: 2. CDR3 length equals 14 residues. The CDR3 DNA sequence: TGTGCCAGCAGTTTTCGGGACAGGGCCTACGAGCAGTACTTC. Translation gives CASSFRDRAYEQYF.

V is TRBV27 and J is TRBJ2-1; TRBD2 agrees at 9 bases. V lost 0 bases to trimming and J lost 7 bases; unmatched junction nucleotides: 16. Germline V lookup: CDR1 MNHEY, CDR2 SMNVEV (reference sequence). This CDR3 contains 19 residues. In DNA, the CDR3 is TGTGCCAGCAGTTTATCGTTCCATCCGAGGGCGGGGGGGGAAAATGAGCAGTTCTTC. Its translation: CASSLSFHPRAGGENEQFF.

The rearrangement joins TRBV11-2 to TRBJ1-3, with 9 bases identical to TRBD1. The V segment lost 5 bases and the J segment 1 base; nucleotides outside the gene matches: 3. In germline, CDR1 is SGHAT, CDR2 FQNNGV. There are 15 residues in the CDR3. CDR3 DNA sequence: TGTGCCAGCAGCACAGGGACAGGGTCTGGAAACACCATATATTTT. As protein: CASSTGTGSGNTIYF.

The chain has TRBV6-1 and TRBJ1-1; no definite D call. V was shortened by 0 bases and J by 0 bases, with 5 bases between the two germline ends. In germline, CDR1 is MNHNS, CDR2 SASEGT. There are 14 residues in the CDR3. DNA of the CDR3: TGTGCCAGCAGTGAAGCGAACATGAACACTGAAGCTTTCTTT. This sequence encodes CASSEANMNTEAFF.

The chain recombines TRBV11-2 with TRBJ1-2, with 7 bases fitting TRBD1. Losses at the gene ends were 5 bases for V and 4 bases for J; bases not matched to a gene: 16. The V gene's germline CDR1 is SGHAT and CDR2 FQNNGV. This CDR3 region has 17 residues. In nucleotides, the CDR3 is TGTGCCAGCAGCACCGTCCGGGACAGAAAGCCGCCCTATGGCTACACCTTC. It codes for CASSTVRDRKPPYGYTF. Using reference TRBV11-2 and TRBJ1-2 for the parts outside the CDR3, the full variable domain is EAGVAQSPRYKIIEKRQSVAFWCNPISGHATLYWYQQILGQGPKLLIQFQNNGVVDDSQLPKDRFSAERLKGVDSTLKIQPAKLEDSAVYLCASSTVRDRKPPYGYTFGSGTRLTVV.

CDR3 sequence reads: CASSVGRGKEAFF. As DNA, the CDR3 is TGTGCCAGCAGCGTTGGTAGGGGCAAGGAAGCTTTCTTT. This chain uses TRBV9 with TRBJ1-1, with D perhaps TRBD1 (5 bases). Germline V gene sequence: CDR1 SGDLS, CDR2 YYNGEE. This CDR3 is built from 13 residues. V dropped 2 bases and J dropped 8 bases, with 13 bases sitting between them.

The CDR3: CASSGGLAGDTGELFF. In DNA, the CDR3 is TGCGCCAGCAGTGGAGGACTAGCGGGAGACACCGGGGAGCTGTTTTTT. V and J are TRBV10-1 and TRBJ2-2; TRBD2 agrees at 13 bases. The CDR3 is made up of 16 amino acids. Germline V gene sequence: CDR1 WNHNN, CDR2 SYGVQD (reference sequence). V shed 4 bases, J shed 3 bases, and the junction held 2 bases outside the gene matches.

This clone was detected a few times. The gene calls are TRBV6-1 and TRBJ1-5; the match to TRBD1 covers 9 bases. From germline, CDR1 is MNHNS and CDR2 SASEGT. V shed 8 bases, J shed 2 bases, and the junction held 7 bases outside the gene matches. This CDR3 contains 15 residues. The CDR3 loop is CASHVDRGGNQPQHF. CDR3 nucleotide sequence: TGTGCCAGCCACGTAGACAGGGGGGGCAATCAGCCCCAGCATTTT.

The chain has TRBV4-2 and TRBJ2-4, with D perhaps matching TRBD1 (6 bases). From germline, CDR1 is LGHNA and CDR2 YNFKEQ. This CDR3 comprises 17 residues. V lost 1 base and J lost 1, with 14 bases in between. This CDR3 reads CASSQGWTEGAKNIQYF. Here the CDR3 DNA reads TGTGCCAGCAGCCAAGGATGGACAGAGGGGGCCAAAAACATTCAGTACTTC.

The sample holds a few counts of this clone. CDR3 DNA: TGTGCCAGCAGCCAATCGTCAAAGGGGCCAGCCGGCTACACCTTC. Translating it yields CASSQSSKGPAGYTF. The chain carries TRBV16 and TRBJ1-2, with D perhaps matching TRBD1 (5 bases). Germline CDR1 and CDR2: KGHSY and FQNENV. This CDR3 region has 15 residues. Trimming took off 0 bases at V and 8 bases at J, with 16 bases between the two ends.

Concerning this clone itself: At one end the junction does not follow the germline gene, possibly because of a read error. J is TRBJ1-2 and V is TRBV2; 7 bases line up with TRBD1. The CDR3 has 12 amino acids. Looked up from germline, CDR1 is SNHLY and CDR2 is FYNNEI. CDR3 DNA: TGTGCCAGCAGGTTTGACAGGGACATTGGGTCCTTC. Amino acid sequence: CASRFDRDIGSF.

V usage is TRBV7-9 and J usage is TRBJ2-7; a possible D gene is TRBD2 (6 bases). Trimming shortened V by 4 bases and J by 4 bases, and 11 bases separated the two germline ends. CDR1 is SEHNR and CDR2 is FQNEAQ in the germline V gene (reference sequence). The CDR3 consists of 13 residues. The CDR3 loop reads CASSSSGGYEQYF. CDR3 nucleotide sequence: TGTGCCAGCAGCTCGTCCGGGGGTTACGAGCAGTACTTC.